Listed below are T cell receptor beta chains from one sample, sequenced in a study of OX40 agonist ivuxolimab in advanced cancers. This table comes from immunoSEQ multiplex PCR, and its TCRdb copy is limited to in-frame clones, with some not included. This sample has tens of thousands of clones, with more than 80% found just once. The sample here was CD4+ or CD8+ T cells sorted from blood, taken in a trial of the OX40 agonist ivuxolimab. These receptors all stem from an adult with an advanced solid tumor such as melanoma, head and neck, liver or kidney cancer. Both conserved end residues are part of each CDR3. A D gene is named only where the DNA matches it firmly. Some rows mark clone size as missing; the rest say once, few, many or name a class of expanded clone.

.	TRBV5-6	once	TRBJ2-2	CASSQNWVNTGELFF	TGTGCCAGCAGCCAAAACTGGGTGAACACCGGGGAGCTGTTTTTT
TRBD1	TRBV6-5	.	TRBJ2-7	CASSYYGTGSEEQYF	TGTGCCAGCAGTTACTACGGGACAGGGTCGGAAGAGCAGTACTTC
.	TRBV27	.	TRBJ2-1	CASSFSGRGPYNEQFF	TGTGCCAGCAGTTTCTCGGGCAGGGGCCCTTACAATGAGCAGTTCTTC
TRBD1	TRBV5-1	.	TRBJ2-7	CASSLLTTGAGEQYF	TGCGCCAGCAGCTTGCTGACCACAGGGGCGGGCGAGCAGTACTTC
.	TRBV11-3	.	TRBJ2-2	CASSLRRDFHTGELFF	TGTGCCAGCAGCCTGCGGCGGGACTTCCACACCGGGGAGCTGTTTTTT
TRBD2	TRBV28	.	TRBJ2-3	CASSLAGGPSDTQYF	TGTGCCAGCAGTTTGGCGGGAGGGCCATCAGATACGCAGTATTTT
TRBD2	TRBV25-1	.	TRBJ2-7	CASSDRTSGRAHQYF	TGTGCCAGCAGTGATAGGACTAGCGGGAGGGCACATCAGTACTTC
TRBD2	TRBV5-1	once	TRBJ2-2	CASSLQLAGDPTGELFF	TGCGCCAGCAGCCTCCAACTAGCGGGAGATCCCACCGGGGAGCTGTTTTTT
.	TRBV7-3	.	TRBJ2-1	CASSLRPHMNEQFF	TGTGCCAGCAGCTTAAGACCACACATGAATGAGCAGTTCTTC
.	TRBV28	.	TRBJ2-7	CASSVRQPGLGYEQYF	TGTGCCAGCAGTGTACGCCAGCCGGGGCTAGGCTACGAGCAGTACTTC
.	TRBV20-1	.	TRBJ2-3	CSARDRNTQYF	TGCAGTGCTAGAGATAGAAATACGCAGTATTTT
.	TRBV20-1	.	TRBJ1-2	CSAKTRRGYTF	TGCAGTGCCAAGACCCGGCGTGGCTACACCTTC
TRBD1	TRBV5-6	.	TRBJ2-7	CASSRIDRDDEQYF	TGTGCCAGCAGTCGGATCGACAGGGACGACGAGCAGTACTTC
TRBD1	TRBV18	.	TRBJ1-4	CASSLLGTGLSELFF	TGTGCCAGCTCACTCCTGGGGACAGGTCTCAGTGAACTGTTTTTT
.	TRBV6-5	.	TRBJ2-2	CASSFRGLSNTGELFF	TGTGCCAGCAGTTTCAGGGGTCTATCGAACACCGGGGAGCTGTTTTTT
TRBD1	TRBV5-8	.	TRBJ2-7	CASSLGDSKNEQYF	TGTGCCAGCAGCTTGGGGGACAGCAAGAACGAGCAGTACTTC
.	TRBV7-9	.	TRBJ2-7	CASSLAQGWTLSYEQYF	TGTGCCAGCAGCTTAGCGCAGGGTTGGACTTTATCCTACGAGCAGTACTTC
.	TRBV7-6	.	TRBJ2-7	CASSPDYSYEQYF	TGTGCCAGCAGCCCGGACTACTCCTACGAGCAGTACTTC
TRBD2	TRBV2	.	TRBJ2-3	CASRKGLAAYTDTQYF	TGTGCCAGCAGGAAGGGACTAGCGGCATACACAGATACGCAGTATTTT
.	TRBV7-9	.	TRBJ2-3	CASNHWTRDADTQYF	TGTGCCAGCAACCACTGGACAAGGGACGCAGATACGCAGTATTTT
.	TRBV10-2	.	TRBJ2-6	CATTGEAGANVLTF	TGCGCCACCACCGGGGAGGCTGGGGCCAACGTCCTGACTTTC
.	TRBV18	.	TRBJ1-2	CASSPDTYGYTF	TGTGCCAGCTCACCGGACACCTATGGCTACACCTTC
.	TRBV18	once	TRBJ2-5	CASSSQETQYF	TGTGCCAGCTCATCCCAAGAGACCCAGTACTTC
TRBD1	TRBV29-1	once	TRBJ1-1	CSVKRTGPLRAEAFF	TGCAGCGTGAAACGGACAGGGCCCCTAAGGGCTGAAGCTTTCTTT
.	TRBV10-3	.	TRBJ2-1	CAISQATGVSDEQFF	TGTGCCATCAGTCAAGCGACAGGAGTGAGCGATGAGCAGTTCTTC
TRBD1	TRBV6-6	.	TRBJ1-5	CASSSRQGLEPQHF	TGTGCCAGCAGTTCCAGACAGGGGCTTGAGCCCCAGCATTTT
TRBD2	TRBV29-1	once	TRBJ2-5	CSVGKASGGTQYF	TGCAGCGTTGGTAAGGCGTCGGGAGGGACCCAGTACTTC
.	TRBV27	.	TRBJ1-2	CASSMGGLSVYGYTF	TGTGCCAGCAGTATGGGGGGGCTCTCGGTCTATGGCTACACCTTC
TRBD2	TRBV13	.	TRBJ2-2	CASSSAGTSGRLTGELFF	TGTGCCAGCAGTTCAGCCGGGACTAGCGGGAGACTCACCGGGGAGCTGTTTTTT
TRBD1	TRBV5-1	.	TRBJ2-5	CASSLIGTGQGETQYF	TGCGCCAGCAGCTTGATCGGGACAGGACAGGGGGAGACCCAGTACTTC
.	TRBV29-1	.	TRBJ2-1	CSVEQGNNEQFF	TGCAGCGTTGAACAGGGGAACAATGAGCAGTTCTTC
TRBD1	TRBV7-6	.	TRBJ2-7	CASSLGQAASEQYF	TGTGCCAGCAGCTTGGGACAGGCCGCGTCCGAGCAGTACTTC
.	TRBV5-6	.	TRBJ2-5	CASRWAGAMGQETQYF	TGTGCCAGCAGATGGGCAGGGGCGATGGGACAAGAGACCCAGTACTTC
.	TRBV20-1	.	TRBJ2-7	CSASYSYEQYF	TGCAGTGCTTCCTACTCCTACGAGCAGTACTTC
.	TRBV5-1	.	TRBJ2-5	CASSLGQTYGETQYF	TGCGCCAGCAGCTTGGGTCAGACGTATGGGGAGACCCAGTACTTC
.	TRBV2	few	TRBJ1-2	CASSERGSYYGYTF	TGTGCCAGCAGTGAAAGGGGCAGCTACTATGGCTACACCTTC
TRBD1	TRBV5-6	.	TRBJ2-1	CASLKDRVNEQFF	TGTGCCAGCTTAAAAGACAGGGTCAATGAGCAGTTCTTC
TRBD1	TRBV5-4	.	TRBJ2-5	CASSFRIGQGETQYF	TGTGCCAGCAGCTTCCGCATAGGACAGGGGGAGACCCAGTACTTC
.	TRBV11-2	once	TRBJ1-1	CASSSTPGGMTTEAFF	TGTGCCAGCAGCTCCACGCCAGGCGGGATGACCACTGAAGCTTTCTTT
.	TRBV11-3	.	TRBJ2-3	CASSVGGLREQYF	TGTGCCAGCAGCGTCGGAGGGTTGCGGGAACAGTATTTT
TRBD1	TRBV5-1	.	TRBJ2-7	CASSPGQGEMGEQYF	TGCGCCAGCAGCCCCGGACAGGGAGAGATGGGCGAGCAGTACTTC
.	TRBV5-1	.	TRBJ2-1	CASSENPGQTGEQFF	TGCGCCAGCAGCGAGAACCCCGGACAGACGGGTGAGCAGTTCTTC
.	TRBV7-2	.	TRBJ1-5	CASSLGSASNQPQHF	TGTGCCAGCAGCTTAGGTTCCGCAAGCAATCAGCCCCAGCATTTT
.	TRBV7-2	.	TRBJ1-1	CASSLEPRPNTEAFF	TGTGCCAGCAGCTTAGAACCCCGTCCGAACACTGAAGCTTTCTTT
TRBD2	TRBV10-3	.	TRBJ2-1	CAISDVAGSRDEQFF	TGTGCCATCAGTGATGTAGCGGGCTCCCGGGATGAGCAGTTCTTC
TRBD2	TRBV7-3	few	TRBJ2-7	CASSPGGKTYEQYF	TGTGCCAGCAGCCCGGGGGGAAAAACCTACGAGCAGTACTTC
.	TRBV5-1	.	TRBJ2-1	CASRADPSPNNEQFF	TGCGCCAGCAGGGCTGATCCCAGTCCCAACAATGAGCAGTTCTTC
TRBD1	TRBV28	.	TRBJ1-1	CASRSGTGGMNTEAFF	TGTGCCAGCAGGTCCGGGACAGGGGGAATGAACACTGAAGCTTTCTTT
.	TRBV28	.	TRBJ2-1	CASSFASRNEQFF	TGTGCCAGCAGTTTCGCTAGTCGTAATGAGCAGTTCTTC
TRBD1	TRBV7-8	.	TRBJ1-5	CASSLGQGGQPQHF	TGTGCCAGCAGCTTAGGACAGGGAGGTCAGCCCCAGCATTTT
.	TRBV28	.	TRBJ2-7	CASSRSGGTVYEQYF	TGTGCCAGCAGCCGATCCGGCGGGACGGTTTACGAGCAGTACTTC
TRBD1	TRBV7-9	.	TRBJ2-7	CASSLARAGGSEQYF	TGTGCCAGCAGCTTAGCCCGGGCAGGGGGTAGCGAGCAGTACTTC
.	TRBV5-4	.	TRBJ2-5	CASSPRQADQETQYF	TGTGCCAGCAGCCCCCGGCAGGCGGACCAAGAGACCCAGTACTTC
.	TRBV5-1	.	TRBJ2-7	CASSLAPLGSRNEQYF	TGCGCCAGCAGCTTGGCCCCGCTGGGCAGTAGGAACGAGCAGTACTTC
.	TRBV18	.	TRBJ2-2	CASSPNRARLAGELFF	TGTGCCAGCTCACCCAATCGGGCCAGATTGGCCGGGGAGCTGTTTTTT
.	TRBV7-9	.	TRBJ2-1	CASSVSGVNEQFF	TGTGCCAGCAGCGTCTCAGGGGTGAATGAGCAGTTCTTC
TRBD2	TRBV7-9	.	TRBJ2-5	CASSFSGGPGETQYF	TGTGCCAGCAGCTTTTCGGGAGGGCCTGGAGAGACCCAGTACTTC